The entry that follows covers one T cell receptor (beta chain) sequence. The CDR3 length is 14 residues. V was pared by 4 bases and J by 2 bases, with 15 bases between. Germline V lookup: CDR1 SQVTM, CDR2 ANQGSEA. These data belong to a study of T cells in Graves' hyperthyroidism and ophthalmopathy. Using RNA transcripts as the source, TCR beta CDR3 regions were amplified. First-round RT-PCR with HTBI primers amplified the TCR CDR3 region. TCRdb re-analysed the multiplex PCR reads in MiXCR, keeping a single row per CDR3 protein. The sample has hundreds of thousands of distinct CDR3 sequences; 35% are singletons.

The receptor comes from a woman between 35 and 50 years old with Graves' hyperthyroidism. This chain uses TRBV29-1 with TRBJ2-7, with D perhaps TRBD2 (6 bases). The sequencing sample was made of blood. In nucleotides, the CDR3 is TGCAGCGTTGTCCAGGGCGGGAACACCTACGAGCAGTACTTC. Translation gives CSVVQGGNTYEQYF.